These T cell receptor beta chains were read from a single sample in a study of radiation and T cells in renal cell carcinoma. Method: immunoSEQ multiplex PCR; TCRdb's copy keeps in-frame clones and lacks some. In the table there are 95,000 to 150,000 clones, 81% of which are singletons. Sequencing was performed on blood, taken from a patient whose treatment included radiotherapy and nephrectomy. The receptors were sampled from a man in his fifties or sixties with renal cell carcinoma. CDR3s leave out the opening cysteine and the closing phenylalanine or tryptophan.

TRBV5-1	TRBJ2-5	ASSWDRAETQY
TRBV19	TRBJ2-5	ASSSMVQETQY
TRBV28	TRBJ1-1	ASSLGATEAF
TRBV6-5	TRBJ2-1	ASRVTLLPYNEQF
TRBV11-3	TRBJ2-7	ASSLRSGGGYEQY
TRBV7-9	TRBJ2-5	ASSLFVREQETQY
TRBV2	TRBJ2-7	ASSRDTNEQY
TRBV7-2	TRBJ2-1	ASSLAGQGYNEQF
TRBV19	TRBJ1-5	ASSARGLGNQPQH
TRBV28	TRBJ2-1	ASTPGEVRFNEQF
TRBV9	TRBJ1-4	ASSVGATEENEKLF
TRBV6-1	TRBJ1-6	ASSEPFNSYNSPLH
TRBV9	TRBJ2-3	ASSVTGDDTQY
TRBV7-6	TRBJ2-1	ASSLVDGANNEQF
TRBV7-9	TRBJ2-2	ASSLFRGATGELF
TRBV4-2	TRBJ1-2	ASSLETDGANYGYT
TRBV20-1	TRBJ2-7	SAQFSYEQY
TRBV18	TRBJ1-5	ASSPSGAGKPQH
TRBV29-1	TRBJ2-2	SVALLAGDTGELF
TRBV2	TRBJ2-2	ASGLRSVTGELF
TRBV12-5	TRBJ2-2	ASGPRGTYTGELF
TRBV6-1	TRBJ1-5	ASSERDHDSNQPQH
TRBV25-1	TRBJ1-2	ATPGRDYYGYT
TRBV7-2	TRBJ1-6	ASSFQGLGNSPLH
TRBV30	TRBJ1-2	AWSDPGTGAGYT
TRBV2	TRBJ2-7	ASSALNYGGAGDEQY
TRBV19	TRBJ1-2	ASSIGGLSGGYT
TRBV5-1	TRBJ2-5	ASSPRTSGYQETQY
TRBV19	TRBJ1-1	ASSILNRGTEAF
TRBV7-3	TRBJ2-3	ASSLNRVSTGGGDTQY
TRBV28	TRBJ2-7	ASSLIGYRKYEQY
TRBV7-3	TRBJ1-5	ASSQGQGMPQH
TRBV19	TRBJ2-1	ASSIQGGDYPTTKF
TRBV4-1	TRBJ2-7	ASSQTDGRSSSYEQY
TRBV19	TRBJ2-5	ASSSSFSGSYQETQY
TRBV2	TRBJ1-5	ASSTRGDRELGQPQH
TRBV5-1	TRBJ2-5	ASSLDPLITGRRDAQY
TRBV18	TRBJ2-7	ASSLNRGDYEQY
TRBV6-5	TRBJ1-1	ASSPGGTEAF
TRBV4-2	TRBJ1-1	ASSQGQGNPNTEAF
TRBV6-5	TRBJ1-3	ASRPGQLGNTIY
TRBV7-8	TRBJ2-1	ATATGNRGGRVSEQF
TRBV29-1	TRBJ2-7	SVVRGTNSYEQY
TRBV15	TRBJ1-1	ATSPRVPVNTEAF
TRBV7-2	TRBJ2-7	ASSPLAGGPYEQY
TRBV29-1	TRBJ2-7	SCGTETYEQY
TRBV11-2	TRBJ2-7	ASSLNLGQGAEQY
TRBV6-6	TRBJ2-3	ASRTGLAGGPDTQY
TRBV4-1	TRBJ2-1	ASSQDRSGSYNEQF
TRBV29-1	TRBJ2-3	SVSPDPTSVGTDTQY
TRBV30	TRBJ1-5	AWGTGFESNQPQH
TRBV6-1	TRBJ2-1	ASSENLAGYYNEQF
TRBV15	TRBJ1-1	ATSRDGHLRTEAF